This record concerns one T cell receptor (beta chain) sequence. Its antigen is still unknown. The data are from a study of cytomegalovirus exposure and HLA in healthy donors. Vbeta (60) and Jbeta (13) primers were used in the PCR. Sequencing used immunoSEQ multiplex PCR; TCRdb keeps in-frame clones, though not all of them. The table records some 160,000 clones, around 80% of them present only once. Study observations and caveats: Later on, an analysis found that several of the most significant clusters appeared to be linked to common viral pathogens, which included parvovirus B19.

The sequenced material came from PBMCs. The clonotype originates from a male donor in good health and CMV-seropositive.

The CDR3 DNA reads TGTGCCAGCAGGCCCGGACTAGCGGGGGCAGAGACCCAGTACTTC. The encoded protein is CASRPGLAGAETQYF. The chain links TRBV6-5 to TRBJ2-5; 13 bases agree with TRBD2. J gave up 4 bases and V 6 bases, and 5 bases lay outside the gene matches. This CDR3 has 15 amino acids. The germline V gene encodes CDR1 MNHEY and CDR2 SVGAGI.